This record looks at one T cell receptor beta chain sequence and its context. Antigen: not known. The record originates from a study of regulatory T cells in long-lasting Graves disease. Time point here: persistent/refractory GD, antithyroid drugs over 5 years with positive TRAb. The TCR library was made from RNA extracted from PBMCs. Patients were from an endocrinology department in Xi'an, China. CDR3 regions were amplified by Arm-PCR using iRepertoire HTBI primers to build TCR beta libraries. As handled by the study authors: From all samples, identification returned approximately 14 TRBJ and approximately 63 TRBV segments. TCRdb re-analysed the multiplex PCR reads in MiXCR, keeping a single row per CDR3 protein. TCRdb, rather than the study authors, made the V and J calls. Of 700,000 or so distinct CDR3 sequences in the sample, about 32% were seen once. Study-wide points: Persistent cases of Graves' showed reduced TCR diversity relative to newly diagnosed patients. Because few samples were included, accuracy may have been lower.

Germline CDR1 SGHAT, CDR2 FQNNGV. The ends were cut back, 3 bases at V and 6 bases at J, with 8 bases in the middle. The CDR3 is made up of 12 amino acids. V is TRBV11-2 and J is TRBJ1-1; tentatively, D is TRBD1 (5 bases). The source was peripheral blood mononuclear cells (PBMCs), collected when the disease was refractory, from a patient treated with antithyroid drugs. The sequence derives from a female donor with Graves disease. The CDR3 reads CASSFTGPEAFF. DNA for the CDR3: TGTGCCAGCAGCTTCACAGGCCCTGAAGCTTTCTTT.